This T cell receptor beta chain was recorded in a study of blood T cells in healthy people across ages. Through a sample-barcoded 5' primer and a J-beta primer mix, a second PCR was run for about 6 to 11 cycles. The template-switch adaptor, which had 12 random nucleotides, put a tag on each cDNA molecule. Via MiXCR, TCRdb re-called the 5' RACE reads, giving one row per CDR3 protein. This sample has roughly 800,000 distinct CDR3 sequences, with roughly 60% found just once. Researchers collected ten milliliters of peripheral blood from every single donor. Each sample yielded at least 6 million isolated PBMCs. The CDR3 runs to 13 residues. From germline, CDR1 is MNHEY and CDR2 SVGEGT. The V and J ends lost 5 bases and 5 bases respectively, with 11 bases between them. This clonotype was counted a few times.

V gene TRBV6-2 or TRBV6-3 combines with J gene TRBJ2-3, with D unclear. Sequencing was done on a sample of blood. The source of this sequence is a young man in good health. CDR3 DNA: TGTGCCAGCAGTCATAAGGCCGAAGATACGCAGTATTTT. Amino acids: CASSHKAEDTQYF.